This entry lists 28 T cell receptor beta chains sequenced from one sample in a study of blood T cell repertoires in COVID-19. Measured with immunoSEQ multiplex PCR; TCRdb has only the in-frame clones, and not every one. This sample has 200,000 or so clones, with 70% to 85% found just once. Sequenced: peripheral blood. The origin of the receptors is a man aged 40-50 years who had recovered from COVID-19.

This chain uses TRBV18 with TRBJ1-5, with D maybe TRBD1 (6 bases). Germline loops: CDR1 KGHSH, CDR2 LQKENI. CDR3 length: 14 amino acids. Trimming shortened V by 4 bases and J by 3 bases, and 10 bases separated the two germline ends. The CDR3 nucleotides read TGTGCCAGCTCACGAGGGGGAACCAATCAGCCCCAGCATTTT. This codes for CASSRGGTNQPQHF. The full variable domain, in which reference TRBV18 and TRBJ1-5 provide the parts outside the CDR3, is NAGVMQNPRHLVRRRGQEARLRCSPMKGHSHVYWYRQLPEEGLKFMVYLQKENIIDESGMPKERFSAEFPKEGPSILRIQQVVRGDSAAYFCASSRGGTNQPQHFGDGTRLSIL.

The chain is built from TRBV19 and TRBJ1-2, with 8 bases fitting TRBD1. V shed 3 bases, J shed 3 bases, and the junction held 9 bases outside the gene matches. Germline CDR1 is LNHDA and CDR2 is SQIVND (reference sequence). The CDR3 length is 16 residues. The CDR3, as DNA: TGTGCCAGTAGTATTGGACAGGGATCATGGTACTATGGCTACACCTTC. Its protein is CASSIGQGSWYYGYTF.

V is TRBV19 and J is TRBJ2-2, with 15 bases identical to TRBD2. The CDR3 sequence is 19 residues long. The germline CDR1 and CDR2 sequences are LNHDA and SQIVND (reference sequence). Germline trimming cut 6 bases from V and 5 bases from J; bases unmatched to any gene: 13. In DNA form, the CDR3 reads TGTGCCAGTAGCAAAACCGGGACTAGCGGGAGGAGGGTTACCGGGGAGCTGTTTTTT. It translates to CASSKTGTSGRRVTGELFF.

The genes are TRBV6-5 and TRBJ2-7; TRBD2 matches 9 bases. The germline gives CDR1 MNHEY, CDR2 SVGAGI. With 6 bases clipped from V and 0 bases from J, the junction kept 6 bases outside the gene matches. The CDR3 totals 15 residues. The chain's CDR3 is CASRKGSGSSYEQYF. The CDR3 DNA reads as TGTGCCAGCAGGAAGGGTAGCGGGAGCTCCTACGAGCAGTACTTC.

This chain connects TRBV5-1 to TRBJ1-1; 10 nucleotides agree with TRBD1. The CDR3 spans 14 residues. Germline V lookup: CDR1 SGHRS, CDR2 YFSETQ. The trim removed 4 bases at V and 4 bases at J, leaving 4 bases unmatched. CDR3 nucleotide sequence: TGCGCCAGCAGCGGAGGACAGGGGGGCACTGAAGCTTTCTTT. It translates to CASSGGQGGTEAFF.

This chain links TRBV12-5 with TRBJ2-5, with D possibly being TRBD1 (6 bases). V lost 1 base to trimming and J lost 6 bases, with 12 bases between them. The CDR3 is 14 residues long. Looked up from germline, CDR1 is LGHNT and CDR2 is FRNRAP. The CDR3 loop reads CASGLGRGGQTQYF. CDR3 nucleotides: TGTGCTAGTGGTTTGGGCAGGGGTGGTCAGACCCAGTACTTC. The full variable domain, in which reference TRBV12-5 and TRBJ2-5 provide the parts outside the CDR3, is DARVTQTPRHKVTEMGQEVTMRCQPILGHNTVFWYRQTMMQGLELLAYFRNRAPLDDSGMPKDRFSAEMPDATLATLKIQPSEPRDSAVYFCASGLGRGGQTQYFGPGTRLLVL.

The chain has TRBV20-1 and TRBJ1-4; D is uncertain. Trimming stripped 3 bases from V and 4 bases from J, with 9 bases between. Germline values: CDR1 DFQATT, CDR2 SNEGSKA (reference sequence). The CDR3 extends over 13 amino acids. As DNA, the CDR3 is TGCAGTGCTAGTTCACAGCTTAATGAAAAACTGTTTTTT. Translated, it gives CSASSQLNEKLFF.

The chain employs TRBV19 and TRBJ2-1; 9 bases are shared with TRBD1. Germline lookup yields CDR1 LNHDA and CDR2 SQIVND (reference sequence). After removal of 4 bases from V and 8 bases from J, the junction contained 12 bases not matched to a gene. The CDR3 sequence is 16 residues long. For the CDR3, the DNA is TGTGCCAGTAGTACATACCGGGACAGGGAAAATGATGAGCAGTTCTTC. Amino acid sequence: CASSTYRDRENDEQFF.

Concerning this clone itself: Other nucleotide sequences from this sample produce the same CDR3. The CDR3: CASSQDRNTEAFF. In nucleotides, the CDR3 is TGCGCCAGCAGCCAAGACCGTAACACTGAAGCTTTCTTT. The chain links TRBV4-3 to TRBJ1-1; D gene uncertain. The CDR3 is 13 residues long. V lost 0 bases, J lost 2 bases, and 4 bases lay in between. In germline, CDR1 is LGHNA, CDR2 YSLEER.

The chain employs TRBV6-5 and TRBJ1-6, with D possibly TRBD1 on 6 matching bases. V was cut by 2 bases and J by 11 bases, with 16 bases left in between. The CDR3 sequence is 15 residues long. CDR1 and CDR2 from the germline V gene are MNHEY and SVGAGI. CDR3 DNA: TGTGCCAGCAGTTACAATCAGGGGAGAGATACACCCCTCCACTTT. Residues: CASSYNQGRDTPLHF.

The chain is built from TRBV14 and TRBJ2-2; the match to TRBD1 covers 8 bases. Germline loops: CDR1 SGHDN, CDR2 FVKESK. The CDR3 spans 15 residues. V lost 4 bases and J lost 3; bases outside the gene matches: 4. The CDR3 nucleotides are TGTGCCAGCAGCCTCACAGGGGGTTACACCGGGGAGCTGTTTTTT. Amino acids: CASSLTGGYTGELFF.

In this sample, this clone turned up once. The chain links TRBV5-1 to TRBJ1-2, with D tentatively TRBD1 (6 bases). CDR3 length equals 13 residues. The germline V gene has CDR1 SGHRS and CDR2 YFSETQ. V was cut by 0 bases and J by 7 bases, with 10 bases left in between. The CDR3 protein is CASSLDRAFGYTF. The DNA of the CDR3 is TGCGCCAGCAGCTTGGACAGGGCTTTTGGCTACACCTTC.

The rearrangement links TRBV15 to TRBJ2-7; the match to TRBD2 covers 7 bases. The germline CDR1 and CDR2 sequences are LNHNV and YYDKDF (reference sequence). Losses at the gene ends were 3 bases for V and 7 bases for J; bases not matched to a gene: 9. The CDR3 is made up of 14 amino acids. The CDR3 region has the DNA TGTGCCACCAGCAGGTTGGGAGGGACTTTTGAGCAGTACTTC. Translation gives CATSRLGGTFEQYF.

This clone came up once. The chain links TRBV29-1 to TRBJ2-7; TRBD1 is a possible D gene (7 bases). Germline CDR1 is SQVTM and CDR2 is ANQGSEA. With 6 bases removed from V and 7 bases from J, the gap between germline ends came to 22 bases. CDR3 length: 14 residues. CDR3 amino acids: CSVEPTRGVGEQYF. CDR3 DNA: TGCAGCGTCGAACCCACCAGGGGGGTCGGAGAGCAGTACTTC.

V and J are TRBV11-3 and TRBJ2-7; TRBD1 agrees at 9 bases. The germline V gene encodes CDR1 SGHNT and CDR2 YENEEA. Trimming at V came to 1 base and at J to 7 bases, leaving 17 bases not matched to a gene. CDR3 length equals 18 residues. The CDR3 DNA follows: TGTGCCAGCAGCTTAGGGATACCCCGGGACAGGGCCTTAGGGGAGCAGTACTTC. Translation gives CASSLGIPRDRALGEQYF.

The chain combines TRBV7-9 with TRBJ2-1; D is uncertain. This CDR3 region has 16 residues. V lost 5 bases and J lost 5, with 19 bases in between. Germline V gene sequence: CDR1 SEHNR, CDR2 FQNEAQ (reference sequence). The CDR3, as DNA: TGTGCCAGCAGCCCCCGACTCTCCACCGTTAACAATGAGCAGTTCTTC. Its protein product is CASSPRLSTVNNEQFF.

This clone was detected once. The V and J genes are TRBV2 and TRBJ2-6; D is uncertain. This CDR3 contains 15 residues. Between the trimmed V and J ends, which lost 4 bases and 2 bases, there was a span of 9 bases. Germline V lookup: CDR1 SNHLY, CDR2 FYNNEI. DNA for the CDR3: TGTGCCAGCAGTGTGAACACCCCTGGGGCCAACGTCCTGACTTTC. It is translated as CASSVNTPGANVLTF.

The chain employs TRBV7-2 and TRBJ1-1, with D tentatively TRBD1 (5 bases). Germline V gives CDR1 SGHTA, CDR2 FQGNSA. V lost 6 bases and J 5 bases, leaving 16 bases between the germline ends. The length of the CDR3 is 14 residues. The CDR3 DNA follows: TGTGCCAGCAGGAATACAAGGGGTGGGACTGAAGCTTTCTTT. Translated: CASRNTRGGTEAFF.

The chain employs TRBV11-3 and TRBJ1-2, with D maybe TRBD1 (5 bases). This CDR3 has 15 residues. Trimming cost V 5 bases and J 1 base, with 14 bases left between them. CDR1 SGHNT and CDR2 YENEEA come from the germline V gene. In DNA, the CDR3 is TGTGCCAGCAGCCAACCCTCGCAGGGTAACTATGGCTACACCTTC. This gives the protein CASSQPSQGNYGYTF.

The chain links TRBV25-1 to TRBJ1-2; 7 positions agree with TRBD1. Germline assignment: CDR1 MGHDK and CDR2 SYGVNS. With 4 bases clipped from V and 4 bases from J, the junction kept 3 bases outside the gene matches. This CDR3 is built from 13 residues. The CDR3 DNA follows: TGTGCCAGCAGTGGCGGGACAGTCTATGGCTACACCTTC. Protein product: CASSGGTVYGYTF.

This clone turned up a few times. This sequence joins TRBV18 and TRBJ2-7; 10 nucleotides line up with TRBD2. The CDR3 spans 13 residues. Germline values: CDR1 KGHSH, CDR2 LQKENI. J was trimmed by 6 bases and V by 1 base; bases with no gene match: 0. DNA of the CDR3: TGTGCCAGCTCACCACTAGCGGGAGGCGAGCAGTACTTC. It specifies CASSPLAGGEQYF. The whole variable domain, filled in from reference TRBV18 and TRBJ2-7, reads NAGVMQNPRHLVRRRGQEARLRCSPMKGHSHVYWYRQLPEEGLKFMVYLQKENIIDESGMPKERFSAEFPKEGPSILRIQQVVRGDSAAYFCASSPLAGGEQYFGPGTRLTVT.

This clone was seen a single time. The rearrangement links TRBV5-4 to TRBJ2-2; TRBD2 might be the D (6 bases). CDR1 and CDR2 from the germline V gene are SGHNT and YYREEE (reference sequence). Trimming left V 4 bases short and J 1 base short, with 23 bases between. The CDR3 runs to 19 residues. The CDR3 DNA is TGTGCCAGCAGCCCTTCGGGGACTCTGAAGGGCGGGAACACCGGGGAGCTGTTTTTT. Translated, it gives CASSPSGTLKGGNTGELFF.

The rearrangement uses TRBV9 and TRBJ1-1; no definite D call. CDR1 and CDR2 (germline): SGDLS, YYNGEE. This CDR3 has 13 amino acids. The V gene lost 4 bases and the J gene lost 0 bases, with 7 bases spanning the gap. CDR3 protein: CASSLSLNTEAFF. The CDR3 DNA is TGTGCCAGCAGCCTCTCCCTGAACACTGAAGCTTTCTTT.

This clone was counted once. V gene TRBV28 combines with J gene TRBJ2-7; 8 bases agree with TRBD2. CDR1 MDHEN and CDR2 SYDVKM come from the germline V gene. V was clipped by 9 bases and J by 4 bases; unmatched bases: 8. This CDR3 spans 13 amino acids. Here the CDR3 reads CASTTSGVYEQYF. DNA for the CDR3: TGTGCCAGTACTACTAGCGGAGTTTACGAGCAGTACTTC.

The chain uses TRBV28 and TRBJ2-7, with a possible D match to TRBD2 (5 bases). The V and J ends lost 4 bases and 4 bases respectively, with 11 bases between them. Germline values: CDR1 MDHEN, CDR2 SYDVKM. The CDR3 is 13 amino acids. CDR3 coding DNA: TGTGCCAGCAGTTCGGGATCAGGATACGAGCAGTACTTC. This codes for CASSSGSGYEQYF. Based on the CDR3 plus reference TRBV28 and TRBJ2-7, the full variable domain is DVKVTQSSRYLVKRTGEKVFLECVQDMDHENMFWYRQDPGLGLRLIYFSYDVKMKEKGDIPEGYSVSREKKERFSLILESASTNQTSMYLCASSSGSGYEQYFGPGTRLTVT.

This CDR3 is CASSRSQGGNTGELFF. The CDR3 DNA reads as TGTGCCAGCAGCAGATCTCAGGGGGGAAACACCGGGGAGCTGTTTTTT. The chain has TRBV5-5 and TRBJ2-2, with a weak D call TRBD1 (7 bases). From germline, CDR1 is SGHKS and CDR2 YYEKEE (reference sequence). The CDR3 consists of 16 residues. V lost 4 bases, J lost 2 bases, and 15 bases lay in between. Based on the CDR3 plus reference TRBV5-5 and TRBJ2-2, the full variable domain is DAGVTQSPTHLIKTRGQQVTLRCSPISGHKSVSWYQQVLGQGPQFIFQYYEKEERGRGNFPDRFSARQFPNYSSELNVNALLLGDSALYLCASSRSQGGNTGELFFGEGSRLTVL.

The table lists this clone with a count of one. The CDR3 loop is CASSLSRGVGELFF. As DNA, the CDR3 is TGTGCCAGCAGTTTATCCCGGGGGGTCGGGGAGCTGTTTTTT. The rearrangement joins TRBV27 to TRBJ2-2, with 7 bases matching TRBD2. This CDR3 is 14 amino acids long. Looked up from germline, CDR1 is MNHEY and CDR2 is SMNVEV (reference sequence). J lost 7 bases, V lost 0 bases, and 2 bases had no gene match.

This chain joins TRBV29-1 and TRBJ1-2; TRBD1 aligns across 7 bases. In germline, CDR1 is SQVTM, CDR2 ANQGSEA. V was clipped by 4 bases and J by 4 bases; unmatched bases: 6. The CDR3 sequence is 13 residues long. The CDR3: CSVVGQAPYGYTF. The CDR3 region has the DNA TGCAGCGTTGTAGGACAGGCGCCCTATGGCTACACCTTC.